This TCR beta chain was recovered during a study of chemoradiotherapy in HPV16-positive cancers (dated by TCRdb to 2021 to 2024). Describing the broader study: Candidate HPV-specific T-cell clones and common TCR motifs were defined through functional T-cell assays on cells from a couple of HPV16-positive patients. The study set out to ask whether T-cell immunity against the HPV oncoproteins E6 and E7 changes over the course of chemoradiotherapy and whether that immunity affects survival. The candidate HPV-specific TCRs and motifs were then tracked in TCR repertoires from 86 patients with HPV-related cancers. Study-wide findings and limitations: Expansion of candidate HPV-specific clones and E7-related TCR motifs was observed in the tumor microenvironment during treatment, whereas no such expansion was observed for non-HPV-specific T cells. Among HPV16-positive patients, expansion of HPV-responsive T cells during chemoradiotherapy was associated with better recurrence-free survival. The functional definition of HPV-specific T cells came from only two HPV16-positive patients, and the survival association was reported for HPV16-positive patients.

The junction shows trimming of 0 bases on V and 0 bases on J, and the gene matches do not reach 1 base of it. Reading the germline V gene gives CDR1 MGHRA and CDR2 YSYEKL. The cysteine opens and the phenylalanine closes a CDR3 of 16 amino acids. Only CDR3 DNA is held: 48 bases, read in frame from base 1. Repertoires were sampled multiple times during chemoradiotherapy, which allowed clonal expansion in the tumor microenvironment to be followed. About this clone itself: What this receptor recognizes is not known. No qualities accompany the bases; no much larger clone lies one base away.

Libraries were made using the immunoSEQ multiplex PCR assay. TCRdb carries this immuneACCESS record with in-frame sequences only. Its versions omit some clonotypes, under half of them owing to an unresolved V gene in the studies checked, with the rest unexplained. The sample profile shows fewer than 35,000 clones; 85% to 95% of them were found once. The top ten hold about a sixth of the sample. The chain couples TRBV4-1 to TRBJ1-4, with 7 bases aligning to TRBD1. The sequence was obtained from a human donor with HPV-associated anogenital cancer. The material was blood, obtained from a patient who underwent chemoradiotherapy. CDR3 protein: CASSQEGTATNEKLFF. Read as DNA, the sequence is TGCGCCAGCAGCCAAGAGGGGACAGCAACTAATGAAAAACTGTTTTTT.